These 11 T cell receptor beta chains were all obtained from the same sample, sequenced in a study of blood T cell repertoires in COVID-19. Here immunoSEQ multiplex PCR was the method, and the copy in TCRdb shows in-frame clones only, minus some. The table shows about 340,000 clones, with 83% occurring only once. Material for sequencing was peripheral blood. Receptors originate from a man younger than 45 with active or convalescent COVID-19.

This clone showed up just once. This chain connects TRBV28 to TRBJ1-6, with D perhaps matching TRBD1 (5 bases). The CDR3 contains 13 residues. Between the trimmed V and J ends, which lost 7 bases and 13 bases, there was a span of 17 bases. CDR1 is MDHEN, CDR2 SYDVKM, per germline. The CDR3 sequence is CASTPGWEGPLHF. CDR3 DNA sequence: TGTGCCAGCACCCCAGGGTGGGAGGGGCCCCTCCACTTT.

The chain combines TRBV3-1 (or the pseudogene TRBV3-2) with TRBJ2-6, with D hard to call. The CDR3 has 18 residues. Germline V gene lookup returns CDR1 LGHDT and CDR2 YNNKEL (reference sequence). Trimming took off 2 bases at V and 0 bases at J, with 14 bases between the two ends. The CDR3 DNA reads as TGTGCCAGCAGCCAATTATACAGTATTAGCTCTGGGGCCAACGTCCTGACTTTC. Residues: CASSQLYSISSGANVLTF.

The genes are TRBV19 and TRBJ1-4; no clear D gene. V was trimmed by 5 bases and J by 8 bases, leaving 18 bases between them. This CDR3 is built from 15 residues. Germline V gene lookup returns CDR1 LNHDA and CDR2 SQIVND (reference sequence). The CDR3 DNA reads TGTGCCAGTAGTTACGGGGAGGTATCGAAAGAAAAACTGTTTTTT. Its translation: CASSYGEVSKEKLFF.

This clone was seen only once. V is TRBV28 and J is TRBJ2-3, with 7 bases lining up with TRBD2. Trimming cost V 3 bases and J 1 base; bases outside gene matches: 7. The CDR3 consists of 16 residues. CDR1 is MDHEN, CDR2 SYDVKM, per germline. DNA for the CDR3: TGTGCCAGCAGTTTCCCCCGGGACTACCGCACAGATACGCAGTATTTT. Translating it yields CASSFPRDYRTDTQYF.

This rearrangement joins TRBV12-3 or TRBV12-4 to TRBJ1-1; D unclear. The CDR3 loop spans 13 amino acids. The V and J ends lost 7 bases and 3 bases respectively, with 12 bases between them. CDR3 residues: CASTWSEDTEAFF. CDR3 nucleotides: TGTGCCAGCACTTGGAGCGAGGACACTGAAGCTTTCTTT.

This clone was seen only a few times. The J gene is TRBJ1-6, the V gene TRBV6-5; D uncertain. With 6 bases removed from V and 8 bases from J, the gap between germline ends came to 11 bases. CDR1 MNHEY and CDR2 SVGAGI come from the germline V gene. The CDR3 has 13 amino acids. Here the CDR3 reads CASRRPGDSPLHF. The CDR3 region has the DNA TGTGCCAGCAGACGCCCGGGTGATTCACCCCTCCACTTT.

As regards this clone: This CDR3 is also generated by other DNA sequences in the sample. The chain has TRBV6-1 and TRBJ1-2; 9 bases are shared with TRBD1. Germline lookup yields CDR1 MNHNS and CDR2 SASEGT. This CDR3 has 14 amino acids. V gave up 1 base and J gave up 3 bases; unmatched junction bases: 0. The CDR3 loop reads CASSEGTGDYGYTF. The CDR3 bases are TGTGCCAGCAGTGAAGGGACAGGGGACTATGGCTACACCTTC.

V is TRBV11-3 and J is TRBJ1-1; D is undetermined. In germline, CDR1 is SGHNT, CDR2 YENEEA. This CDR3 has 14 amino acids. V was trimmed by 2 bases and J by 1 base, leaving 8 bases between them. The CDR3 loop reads CASSLSGPNTEAFF. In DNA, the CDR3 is TGTGCCAGCAGCTTATCTGGCCCGAACACTGAAGCTTTCTTT.

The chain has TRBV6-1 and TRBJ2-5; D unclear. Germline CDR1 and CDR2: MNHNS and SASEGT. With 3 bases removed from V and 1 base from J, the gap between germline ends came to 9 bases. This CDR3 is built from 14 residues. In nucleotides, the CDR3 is TGTGCCAGCAGTGAGGGCAGGTTCCAAGAGACCCAGTACTTC. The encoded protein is CASSEGRFQETQYF.

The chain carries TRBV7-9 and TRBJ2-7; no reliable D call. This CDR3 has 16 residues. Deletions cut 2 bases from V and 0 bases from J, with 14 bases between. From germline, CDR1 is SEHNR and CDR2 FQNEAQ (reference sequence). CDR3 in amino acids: CASSLHRSTPSYEQYF. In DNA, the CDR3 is TGTGCCAGCAGCTTACATAGGAGTACCCCCTCCTACGAGCAGTACTTC.

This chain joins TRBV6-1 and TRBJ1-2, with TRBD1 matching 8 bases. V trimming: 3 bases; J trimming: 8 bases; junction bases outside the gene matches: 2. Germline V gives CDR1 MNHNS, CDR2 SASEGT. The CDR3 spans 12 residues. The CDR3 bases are TGTGCCAGCAGTGACAGGGGGCAAGGCTACACCTTC. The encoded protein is CASSDRGQGYTF.